This is a list of T cell receptor beta chains from one sample in a study of T cell repertoires in cytomegalovirus infection. TCRdb reprocessed the reads via MiXCR and lists one record per CDR3 protein. The sample gives 60,000 to 75,000 distinct CDR3 sequences, around 28% of which show up once; roughly three fifths is in the top ten. These TCRs' antigens remain unknown. The material sequenced was CD8+ T cells from cultured PBMCs, taken from culture after CMV antigen stimulation. Receptors originate from a human donor in good health (CMV status not recorded). Some clones in this sample may be carry-over from other donors' samples. The CDR3 runs from the conserved cysteine through the conserved F or W. Each record gives: J gene, clone size, V gene, D gene, CDR3 DNA, CDR3 protein. D genes are given only for firm matches. A row's size may be missing; if present it is once, few, many or a size class.

TRBJ1-2	many	TRBV5-4	-	TGTGCCAGCAGCTTGGTTCGAGACAGCCGTCCCTATGGCTACACCTTC	CASSLVRDSRPYGYTF
TRBJ1-1	-	TRBV9	-	TGTGCCAGCAGCGAGCCTCGGGGGGCGGACACTGAAGCTTTCTTT	CASSEPRGADTEAFF
TRBJ1-2	few	TRBV4-1	-	TGCGCCAGCAGCCTAGACAGATCGATCTATGGCTACACCTTC	CASSLDRSIYGYTF
TRBJ2-7	-	TRBV5-1	TRBD2	TGCGCCAGCATCTTGGGCGGGGGGCTGTACGAGCAGTACTTC	CASILGGGLYEQYF
TRBJ2-7	-	TRBV15	TRBD1	TGTGCCACCAGCAGAAGGACAGGGCTCTCCTACGAGCAGTACTTC	CATSRRTGLSYEQYF
TRBJ1-5	-	TRBV20-1	TRBD1	TGCAGTTCCTTGACAGGGGATTTTAGCAATCAGCCCCAGCATTTT	CSSLTGDFSNQPQHF
TRBJ1-4	few	TRBV6-2/TRBV6-3	-	TGTGCCAGCAGTTCCGCCGCGGATGCAACTAATGAAAAACTGTTTTTT	CASSSAADATNEKLFF
TRBJ2-1	many	TRBV7-2	TRBD2	TGTGCCAGCAGCTTAGCGCTGCGGACTAGCGGGTTCAATGAGCAGTTCTTC	CASSLALRTSGFNEQFF
TRBJ1-2	-	TRBV30	TRBD1	TGTGCCTGGACAGGGGGAACCGCCTTATATGGCTACACCTTC	CAWTGGTALYGYTF
TRBJ2-6	-	TRBV7-6	TRBD1	TGTGCCAGCAGCCAGGGACAGGTGTTCTCTGGGGCCAACGTCCTGACTTTC	CASSQGQVFSGANVLTF
TRBJ2-3	-	TRBV7-4	TRBD2	TGTGCCAGCAGCCCGGGACTAGCGGGATCTATCACAGATACGCAGTATTTT	CASSPGLAGSITDTQYF
TRBJ1-2	many	TRBV7-9	-	TGTGCCAGCAGCTTGTCAGAGTTTAGCGCTAACTATGGCTACACCTTC	CASSLSEFSANYGYTF
TRBJ2-2	-	TRBV5-5	-	TGTGCCAGCAGCCCCGGGGCAGACGCTCCGAACACCGGGGAGCTGTTTTTT	CASSPGADAPNTGELFF
TRBJ2-7	many	TRBV2	-	TGTGCCCCGGCGGGCTACGTCGACTCCTACGAGCAGTACTTC	CAPAGYVDSYEQYF
TRBJ1-1	-	TRBV19	TRBD1	TGTGCCAGTAGTTTCGCCGGGACAGGGGCTTTGAACACTGAAGCTTTCTTT	CASSFAGTGALNTEAFF
TRBJ2-3	many	TRBV20-1	-	TGCAGTGCACCTACCTGGGAACAGGGTTGGAGCACAGATACGCAGTATTTT	CSAPTWEQGWSTDTQYF
TRBJ1-3	few	TRBV11-2	-	TGTGCCAGCAGCTTAGGCTCAACAGTTCACTCTGGAAACACCATATATTTT	CASSLGSTVHSGNTIYF
TRBJ1-1	few	TRBV6-1	-	TGTGCCAGCACCACAGGGCCAAACACTGAAGCTTTCTTT	CASTTGPNTEAFF
TRBJ2-7	-	TRBV7-2	TRBD2	TGTGCCAGCAGCCCTAGCGGGGGCGCTACCTACGAGCAGTACTTC	CASSPSGGATYEQYF
TRBJ2-7	few	TRBV11-2	-	TGTGCCAGCAGCTTAGTAGGGACCTCCTACGAGCAGTACTTC	CASSLVGTSYEQYF
TRBJ2-7	few	TRBV19	TRBD1	TGTGCCAGTAGTATATCCGGGACAGGAGGGAACGAGCAGTACTTC	CASSISGTGGNEQYF
TRBJ1-3	-	TRBV28	-	TGTGCCAGCAGTTTGGGATTTTCCTCTGGAAACACCATATATTTT	CASSLGFSSGNTIYF
TRBJ1-1	-	TRBV5-1	TRBD1	TGCGCCAGCAGCTTGGGGGACAGGGGCGCGAACACTGAAGCTTTCTTT	CASSLGDRGANTEAFF
TRBJ2-3	-	TRBV4-2	-	TGTGCCAGCAGGTCGGCAAGCACAGATACGCAGTATTTT	CASRSASTDTQYF
TRBJ2-1	-	TRBV5-1	TRBD2	TGCGCCAGCAGCTCCGGGACTAGTGTACCCGATGAGCAGTTCTTC	CASSSGTSVPDEQFF
TRBJ2-7	few	TRBV27	-	TGTGCCAGCAGCCAAGGACCGACCCCCTACGAGCAGTACTTC	CASSQGPTPYEQYF
TRBJ2-7	many	TRBV7-9	-	TGTGCCAGCAGCTCCCATCTGGGGGTTTACGAGCAGTACTTC	CASSSHLGVYEQYF
TRBJ2-5	few	TRBV4-1	-	TGCGCCAGCAGCCAAGACTCGGGGGACGAGACCCAGTACTTC	CASSQDSGDETQYF
TRBJ2-7	few	TRBV7-6	TRBD2	TGTGCTAGCAGCAAAGGACTAGGAACCTACGAGCAGTACTTC	CASSKGLGTYEQYF
TRBJ2-7	-	TRBV7-6	TRBD1	TGTGCCAGCAGCTTTGGCGACAGGGGCCACGAGCAGTACTTC	CASSFGDRGHEQYF
TRBJ1-5	-	TRBV6-6	TRBD1	TGTGCCAGCAGTTACTTGGGACAGAATCAGCCCCAGCATTTT	CASSYLGQNQPQHF
TRBJ2-1	-	TRBV12-3/TRBV12-4	-	TGTGCCAGCAGTTTAGCGTTTAGGAACAATGAGCAGTTCTTC	CASSLAFRNNEQFF
TRBJ2-7	-	TRBV7-9	TRBD1	TGTGCCAGCAGCGGGACAGATCTCTCCTACGAGCAGTACTTC	CASSGTDLSYEQYF